This is a list of T cell receptor beta chains from one sample in a study of persistence of HIV-infected CD4 T cells. The antigens of these receptors remain unknown. Sequenced by immunoSEQ multiplex PCR; TCRdb stores in-frame clones only, minus some. The sample has 15,000 to 20,000 clones; about 61% are singletons. Sequenced here: CD4+ T cells sorted from PBMCs after roughly 18-hour stimulation, sampled from a patient who received antiretroviral therapy. These receptors all come from an adult woman with HIV who was CMV-seropositive. CDR3s include the opening cysteine and the closing phenylalanine or tryptophan. Fields, in order: D gene, V gene, clone size, J gene, CDR3 DNA, CDR3 protein. D genes are given only for firm matches. The size of a clone is reported for some rows only, either as once, few or many, or as a class for expanded clones.

d_gene: -
v_gene: TRBV21-1
abundance: -
j_gene: TRBJ2-1
CDR3nt: TGTGCCAGCAGCAAAGGAGACAGGGGACATTACAATGAGCAGTTCTTC
CDR3aa: CASSKGDRGHYNEQFF

d_gene: -
v_gene: TRBV29-1
abundance: -
j_gene: TRBJ2-3
CDR3nt: TGCAGCGTAGCCCCGGGGAACATGGATACGCAGTATTTT
CDR3aa: CSVAPGNMDTQYF

d_gene: -
v_gene: TRBV6-5
abundance: -
j_gene: TRBJ1-2
CDR3nt: TGTGCCAGCAGTTACTCGGCAGACTATGGCTACACCTTC
CDR3aa: CASSYSADYGYTF

d_gene: TRBD1
v_gene: TRBV30
abundance: -
j_gene: TRBJ1-4
CDR3nt: TGTGCCTGGAGTACAGGGGCGGCTGGTGAAAAACTGTTTTTT
CDR3aa: CAWSTGAAGEKLFF

d_gene: -
v_gene: TRBV27
abundance: -
j_gene: TRBJ2-4
CDR3nt: TGTGCCAGCAGCTTACAGATACAAGAACTAGCCAAAAACATTCAGTACTTC
CDR3aa: CASSLQIQELAKNIQYF

d_gene: -
v_gene: TRBV2
abundance: -
j_gene: TRBJ1-1
CDR3nt: TGTGCCAGCAGTTCCACTTTAGGGTACGGGGCGACTGAAGCTTTCTTT
CDR3aa: CASSSTLGYGATEAFF

d_gene: TRBD1
v_gene: TRBV29-1
abundance: few
j_gene: TRBJ1-1
CDR3nt: TGCAGCGTAGGACAGGGGACGAACACTGAAGCTTTCTTT
CDR3aa: CSVGQGTNTEAFF

d_gene: -
v_gene: TRBV5-1
abundance: -
j_gene: TRBJ2-3
CDR3nt: TGCGCCAGCAGCTTGGAGGGCAGGGGAAAGACAGATACGCAGTATTTT
CDR3aa: CASSLEGRGKTDTQYF

d_gene: -
v_gene: TRBV19
abundance: -
j_gene: TRBJ1-5
CDR3nt: TGTGCCAGTAGTAGCGGACAGTATAGCAATCAGCCCCAGCATTTT
CDR3aa: CASSSGQYSNQPQHF

d_gene: TRBD1
v_gene: TRBV5-4
abundance: -
j_gene: TRBJ1-2
CDR3nt: TGTGCCAGCAGCAGACGGACAGGGGGTGGAGATGGCTACACCTTC
CDR3aa: CASSRRTGGGDGYTF

d_gene: TRBD1
v_gene: TRBV15
abundance: -
j_gene: TRBJ2-3
CDR3nt: TGTGCCACCAGCAGAGGCGACAGGGGTAGGGAAGATACGCAGTATTTT
CDR3aa: CATSRGDRGREDTQYF

d_gene: -
v_gene: TRBV20-1
abundance: -
j_gene: TRBJ1-4
CDR3nt: TGCAGTGCTGGGCCTAATGAAAAACTGTTTTTT
CDR3aa: CSAGPNEKLFF

d_gene: -
v_gene: TRBV7-8
abundance: -
j_gene: TRBJ1-1
CDR3nt: TGTGCCAGCAGCTCAGGTCAGGGTTTCCGGACTGAAGCTTTCTTT
CDR3aa: CASSSGQGFRTEAFF

d_gene: -
v_gene: TRBV4-2
abundance: -
j_gene: TRBJ1-1
CDR3nt: TGTGCCAGCAGCCAAGATCCCACACAGAGGAAAGCTTTCTTT
CDR3aa: CASSQDPTQRKAFF

d_gene: TRBD1
v_gene: TRBV7-2
abundance: -
j_gene: TRBJ1-5
CDR3nt: TGTGCCAGCAGCGCACGGACAGGGGGAGTAGGCAATCAGCCCCAGCATTTT
CDR3aa: CASSARTGGVGNQPQHF

d_gene: -
v_gene: TRBV30
abundance: -
j_gene: TRBJ1-2
CDR3nt: TGTGCCTGGAGTCCCCAACGTTATGGCTACACCTTC
CDR3aa: CAWSPQRYGYTF

d_gene: -
v_gene: TRBV5-1
abundance: -
j_gene: TRBJ2-3
CDR3nt: TGCGCCAGCAGCTCCTCCCAGTTCTGGGTTACGCAGTATTTT
CDR3aa: CASSSSQFWVTQYF

d_gene: TRBD1
v_gene: TRBV6-5
abundance: -
j_gene: TRBJ1-2
CDR3nt: TGTGCCAGCAGTCACGGGACAGAGGGGGGCTACACCTTC
CDR3aa: CASSHGTEGGYTF

d_gene: -
v_gene: TRBV9
abundance: medium-sized
j_gene: TRBJ1-2
CDR3nt: TGTGCCAGCAGCCCGGATCTTCCCGGGAGCTATGGCTACACCTTC
CDR3aa: CASSPDLPGSYGYTF

d_gene: -
v_gene: TRBV30
abundance: -
j_gene: TRBJ1-2
CDR3nt: TGTGCCTGGAGGGGACCCAAAATTAACTATGGCTACACCTTC
CDR3aa: CAWRGPKINYGYTF

d_gene: TRBD1
v_gene: TRBV5-1
abundance: -
j_gene: TRBJ1-1
CDR3nt: TGCGCCAGCAGCTTGGAGACAGGGCAGTCTGAAGCTTTCTTT
CDR3aa: CASSLETGQSEAFF

d_gene: -
v_gene: TRBV6-5
abundance: once
j_gene: TRBJ1-5
CDR3nt: TGTGCCAGCAGTTCCCTGACAGCAAATCAGCCCCAGCATTTT
CDR3aa: CASSSLTANQPQHF

d_gene: -
v_gene: TRBV5-1
abundance: -
j_gene: TRBJ1-5
CDR3nt: TGCGCCAGCAGCTTACAAGCGGGGCAGGATCAGCCCCAGCATTTT
CDR3aa: CASSLQAGQDQPQHF

d_gene: -
v_gene: TRBV29-1
abundance: few
j_gene: TRBJ1-2
CDR3nt: TGCAGCGTTGATGGAGGATCTGGCTACACCTTC
CDR3aa: CSVDGGSGYTF

d_gene: -
v_gene: TRBV5-8
abundance: -
j_gene: TRBJ1-1
CDR3nt: TGTGCCAGCAGCTTGTATAGGGCGAACACTGAAGCTTTCTTT
CDR3aa: CASSLYRANTEAFF

d_gene: TRBD1
v_gene: TRBV5-1
abundance: few
j_gene: TRBJ1-1
CDR3nt: TGCGCCAGCAGCTTGCGGACAGGGGGTATGAACACTGAAGCTTTCTTT
CDR3aa: CASSLRTGGMNTEAFF

d_gene: TRBD1
v_gene: TRBV2
abundance: -
j_gene: TRBJ2-1
CDR3nt: TGTGCCAGCAGAAGGACAGGGGTTTGGGATGAGCAGTTCTTC
CDR3aa: CASRRTGVWDEQFF

d_gene: -
v_gene: TRBV2
abundance: -
j_gene: TRBJ1-2
CDR3nt: TGTGCCAGCAGTCCTCTTAACTATGGCTACACCTTC
CDR3aa: CASSPLNYGYTF

d_gene: -
v_gene: TRBV5-4
abundance: once
j_gene: TRBJ2-7
CDR3nt: TGTGCCAGCAGCTTGGGGGTGTCGTACGAGCAGTACTTC
CDR3aa: CASSLGVSYEQYF

d_gene: TRBD1
v_gene: TRBV6-2/TRBV6-3
abundance: -
j_gene: TRBJ1-6
CDR3nt: TGTGCCAGCAGCCCCCGTAGCGCAGGGGGAACCTATAATTCACCCCTCCACTTT
CDR3aa: CASSPRSAGGTYNSPLHF

d_gene: TRBD1
v_gene: TRBV6-5
abundance: -
j_gene: TRBJ1-5
CDR3nt: TGTGCCAGCAGTATACAGGGGGCTTGGCAGCCCCAGCATTTT
CDR3aa: CASSIQGAWQPQHF

d_gene: TRBD1
v_gene: TRBV11-3
abundance: -
j_gene: TRBJ2-5
CDR3nt: TGTGCCAGCAGTCCCGGCCAGGGGGCAGAGACCCAGTACTTC
CDR3aa: CASSPGQGAETQYF

d_gene: TRBD1
v_gene: TRBV6-5
abundance: -
j_gene: TRBJ1-2
CDR3nt: TGTGCCAGTACAGGGGGAAGGGACTATGGCTACACCTTC
CDR3aa: CASTGGRDYGYTF

d_gene: -
v_gene: TRBV4-1
abundance: -
j_gene: TRBJ1-4
CDR3nt: TGCGCCAGCAGCCAAGTCGGGGGCAGGGGTTTTGAAAAACTGTTTTTT
CDR3aa: CASSQVGGRGFEKLFF

d_gene: -
v_gene: TRBV12-3/TRBV12-4
abundance: -
j_gene: TRBJ1-1
CDR3nt: TGTGCCAGCACCTTACGGGTGAACACTGAAGCTTTCTTT
CDR3aa: CASTLRVNTEAFF

d_gene: -
v_gene: TRBV29-1
abundance: -
j_gene: TRBJ1-3
CDR3nt: TGCAGCGTTGTGGACAGTCTCATTCCTCCTGGAAACACCATATATTTT
CDR3aa: CSVVDSLIPPGNTIYF

d_gene: -
v_gene: TRBV18
abundance: -
j_gene: TRBJ1-3
CDR3nt: TGTGCCAGCTCACCCGCGTATATTGGGGAACCTGGAAACACCATATATTTT
CDR3aa: CASSPAYIGEPGNTIYF

d_gene: -
v_gene: TRBV30
abundance: few
j_gene: TRBJ2-2
CDR3nt: TGTGCCTGGAGGTCCGGCTACACCGGGGAGCTGTTTTTT
CDR3aa: CAWRSGYTGELFF

d_gene: TRBD2
v_gene: TRBV5-1
abundance: -
j_gene: TRBJ2-2
CDR3nt: TGCGCCAGCAGCCCGGGGGGGGCAAACACCGGGGAGCTGTTTTTT
CDR3aa: CASSPGGANTGELFF

d_gene: -
v_gene: TRBV27
abundance: -
j_gene: TRBJ1-1
CDR3nt: TGTGCCAGCAGGTTGCAGGGCGGGACTGAAGCTTTCTTT
CDR3aa: CASRLQGGTEAFF

d_gene: TRBD1
v_gene: TRBV5-1
abundance: -
j_gene: TRBJ1-4
CDR3nt: TGCGCCAGCAGCCCCCAGGGGGGTGGTGAAAAACTGTTTTTT
CDR3aa: CASSPQGGGEKLFF

d_gene: -
v_gene: TRBV9
abundance: -
j_gene: TRBJ2-6
CDR3nt: TGTGCCAGCAGCGTAGGCTCTGGGGCCAACGTCCTGACTTTC
CDR3aa: CASSVGSGANVLTF

d_gene: -
v_gene: TRBV6-5
abundance: -
j_gene: TRBJ1-2
CDR3nt: TGTGCCAGCAATCGAGTCCAGGGTACTAGTGGCTACACCTTC
CDR3aa: CASNRVQGTSGYTF

d_gene: -
v_gene: TRBV5-1
abundance: -
j_gene: TRBJ2-1
CDR3nt: TGCGCCAGCAGCTTGGCGGGCCCGAGCTCCTACAATGAGCAGTTCTTC
CDR3aa: CASSLAGPSSYNEQFF

d_gene: -
v_gene: TRBV18
abundance: few
j_gene: TRBJ2-7
CDR3nt: TGTGCCAGCTCACCAATCGGAAGAGTCCACGAGCAGTACTTC
CDR3aa: CASSPIGRVHEQYF

d_gene: -
v_gene: TRBV18
abundance: -
j_gene: TRBJ1-1
CDR3nt: TGTGCCAGCTCACCGTACAGGGAGGGAGTGACTGAAGCTTTCTTT
CDR3aa: CASSPYREGVTEAFF

d_gene: -
v_gene: TRBV4-1
abundance: few
j_gene: TRBJ2-1
CDR3nt: TGCGCCAGCAGCCCTACGGACAGTTACAATGAGCAGTTCTTC
CDR3aa: CASSPTDSYNEQFF

d_gene: TRBD2
v_gene: TRBV5-4
abundance: -
j_gene: TRBJ2-3
CDR3nt: TGTGCCAGCAGCTTGGAGCTAGCGGTTACAGATACGCAGTATTTT
CDR3aa: CASSLELAVTDTQYF

d_gene: -
v_gene: TRBV29-1
abundance: -
j_gene: TRBJ1-1
CDR3nt: TGCAGCGTTGACGGGGGGTTGGGGAACACTGAAGCTTTCTTT
CDR3aa: CSVDGGLGNTEAFF

d_gene: -
v_gene: TRBV20-1
abundance: once
j_gene: TRBJ2-5
CDR3nt: TGCAGTGCTAGTGACCCACTAGTCGGTGAGACCCAGTACTTC
CDR3aa: CSASDPLVGETQYF

d_gene: -
v_gene: TRBV7-9
abundance: -
j_gene: TRBJ2-5
CDR3nt: TGTGCCAGCAGCTTCGGACAGTCAGAGACCCAGTACTTC
CDR3aa: CASSFGQSETQYF

d_gene: TRBD1
v_gene: TRBV19
abundance: once
j_gene: TRBJ1-5
CDR3nt: TGTGCCAGTAGTAAGACAGGGGCGGGCCAGCCCCAGCATTTT
CDR3aa: CASSKTGAGQPQHF

d_gene: TRBD1
v_gene: TRBV9
abundance: -
j_gene: TRBJ1-6
CDR3nt: TGTGCCAGCAGCGTAACAGGGGTATCTTCACCCCTCCACTTT
CDR3aa: CASSVTGVSSPLHF

d_gene: -
v_gene: TRBV2
abundance: -
j_gene: TRBJ1-5
CDR3nt: TGTGCCAGCAGCGACCTCAGGGGAGATAGGAATCAGCCCCAGCATTTT
CDR3aa: CASSDLRGDRNQPQHF

d_gene: -
v_gene: TRBV5-4
abundance: once
j_gene: TRBJ1-1
CDR3nt: TGTGCCAGCAGCTCAGGGGCTTGGGGTGAAGCTTTCTTT
CDR3aa: CASSSGAWGEAFF